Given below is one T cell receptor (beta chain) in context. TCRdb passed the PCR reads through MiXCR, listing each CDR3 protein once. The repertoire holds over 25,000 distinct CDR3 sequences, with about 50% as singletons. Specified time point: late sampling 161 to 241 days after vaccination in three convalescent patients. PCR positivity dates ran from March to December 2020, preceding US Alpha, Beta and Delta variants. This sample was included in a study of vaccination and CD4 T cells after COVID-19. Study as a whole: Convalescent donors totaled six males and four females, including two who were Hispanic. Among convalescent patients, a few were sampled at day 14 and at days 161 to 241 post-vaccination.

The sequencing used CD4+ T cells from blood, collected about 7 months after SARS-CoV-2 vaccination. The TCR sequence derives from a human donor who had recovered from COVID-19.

This CDR3 is CASSLDGANEQFF. Here the CDR3 DNA reads TGTGCCAGCAGCCTGGATGGGGCGAATGAGCAGTTCTTC. The chain is built from TRBV7-9 and TRBJ2-1, with a tentative D call TRBD1 (5 bases). The CDR3 has 13 amino acids. The germline gives CDR1 SEHNR, CDR2 FQNEAQ (reference sequence). V was cut by 5 bases and J by 7 bases, with 12 bases left in between.